This T cell receptor beta chain was identified during a study of shared clonotypes between healthy human individuals (dated by TCRdb to the early 2020s). Study-wide context: The cohort comprised two women and a few men aged 18 to 49 years. For each donor, CD4 naive and CD4 memory were each run on three plates, CD8 naive on two plates, and CD8 memory on one plate. To estimate repertoire size and how much clonotypes are shared between individuals, the study performed deep sequencing of blood TCR repertoires from a few healthy adults. To increase sequencing depth and limit assay-specific biases, TCR repertoire library preparation and sequencing were carried out by different laboratories using diverse techniques. Each donor's leukapheresis produced roughly between roughly 0.85 and 10 billion PBMCs.

CD8 naive samples consisted of CD45RO-negative cells that were positively selected for CCR7, yielding a CD45RA+CCR7+ population without TemRA cells. Healthy HIV-negative adults with no recently reported acute infections or vaccinations were included as donors. Every donor was a Caucasian adult living in Nashville, Tennessee, USA. Blood was obtained by leukapheresis, after which PBMCs were separated by Ficoll-Histopaque density gradient centrifugation and cryopreserved in liquid nitrogen vapor phase. Analytical flow cytometry was used to check the purity and quantity of every magnetically sorted T cell population. Each sorted fraction had its genomic DNA isolated and then quantified by UV absorbance on a Nanodrop 2000c. Overall results and qualifications from the work: Pairwise subsampling led to the expectation that sequencing depth would affect the degree of clonotype sharing among donors. Sampling was restricted to blood, and TCR repertoires in tissue are likely to differ from TCR repertoires in blood. Naive subsets generally had larger estimated clonotype richness than memory subsets. Because the study included a small number of donors, the genetic and exposure-history diversity represented was limited. Rarefaction of sorted-subset datasets indicated incomplete sequencing despite the large sequencing depth. Across a few donors, around 5% of naive CD4, approximately 4% of naive CD8, under 2.5% of memory CD4, and approximately 0.4% of memory CD8 clonotypes were shared. Higher generation probabilities were observed for clonotypes shared by all four sorted-subset donors than for non-shared clonotypes.

Using the deep immunoSEQ assay, TCR CDR3 regions were amplified from genomic DNA by multiplex PCR. Extracted genomic DNA from each cell subset was distributed evenly across all wells of several immunoSEQ 96-well plates, and each plate was treated as a replicate. Each replicate PCR for sorted subsets received about 220 ng genomic DNA, equal to tens of thousands of T cell genomes. The purified libraries were quantified using a Qubit 3.0 fluorometer, sized with a Bioanalyzer 2100, and then quantified again using the KAPA Library Quantification kit. Every immunoSEQ 96-well plate was sequenced on a dedicated single-read 150-cycle Illumina NextSeq 550 flow cell. Concerning the study's data processing: Because only junctional sequences without quality scores were contained in the immunoSEQ output, filtering matching that applied to full-length reads could not be performed. To assign V/J genes and CDR3, sequences were annotated using PyIR, a Python wrapper for IgBLAST v1.9, with IMGT germline references. Reads were filtered out if the reads had weak V/J assignments (E-value above 1e-6), no CDR3, stop codons, out-of-frame junctions, or ambiguous translated residues. V3J clonotypes were defined by identical inferred V gene, J gene, and CDR3 amino acid sequence. The percentage overlap between two repertoires was calculated by dividing the number of shared unique clonotypes by the size of the smaller repertoire. Repertoire richness was assessed with RTK rarefaction, the Chao1 estimator, and Recon v2.1 estimates of unobserved clonotypes. For all TCRbeta clonotypes obtained by the gDNA method from several donors, generation probabilities were computed with OLGA. TCRdb provides this immuneACCESS table in a form limited to in-frame rearrangements. Some clones are lacking; in checked studies, under half of them reflect an unresolved V gene, and why the rest are absent is not known. V, J and clone size were drawn from that table, and D and trimming were deduced from the DNA. The sample table shows around 2,100,000 clones, and 85% to 95% are seen once. The top ten clonotypes cover 1.2% of the sample.

From the cysteine up to the phenylalanine, the CDR3 has a length of 13 residues. Only the CDR3 portion is preserved as DNA: 39 bases, with reading frame beginning at the first base. The germline V gene encodes CDR1 KGHSH and CDR2 LQKENI. Deletion took 2 bases off V and 5 bases off J, with a span of 7 bases between the germline ends. Note on this clone: The clone's antigen remains unknown. Base qualities are not provided; no much larger clone lies one nucleotide away. The sample has other DNA sequences that encode this CDR3 too.

The TCR was taken from a young man in good health. Material for sequencing was naive CD8+ T cells sorted from blood. The cell subset or site tag for this specimen amounts to: CD45RA+CCR7+. Recombination linked TRBV18 to TRBJ2-1; TRBD2 is a weak D gene call, 6 bases matching. The DNA sequence is given as TGTGCCAGCTCACCAACGGGGGACAATGAGCAGTTCTTC. This yields the protein CASSPTGDNEQFF.